This T cell receptor (beta chain) was observed in a study of blood T cell repertoires in COVID-19. Study in general: In each case, the material was cDNA or gDNA derived from T cells, B-cell-depleted T cells, or PBMCs.

Sequencing used immunoSEQ multiplex PCR; TCRdb keeps in-frame clones, though not all of them. Here the sample spans some 250,000 clones, approximately 80% being singletons. With V trimmed by 7 bases and J by 9 bases, 17 bases remained unmatched. Germline V gene lookup returns CDR1 MDHEN and CDR2 SYDVKM. This CDR3 is 15 amino acids long. The V and J genes are TRBV28 and TRBJ2-7; 8 positions match TRBD2. What was sequenced was PBMCs or T cells enriched from blood (not recorded which). The receptor was derived from a man aged 40-50 years who had recovered from COVID-19. CDR3 in amino acids: CASIPREGFPARQYF. CDR3 nucleotides: TGTGCCAGCATCCCTCGGGAGGGGTTCCCTGCAAGGCAGTACTTC.